These 26 T cell receptor beta chains originate from one sample sequenced in a study of blood T cell repertoires in COVID-19 (dated by TCRdb to about 2020). Library construction relied on the immunoSEQ multiplex PCR assay. The table comes from immuneACCESS by way of TCRdb, which keeps in-frame sequences with V and J called. Part of the clones is missing from these tables; in studies checked, under half for an unresolved V gene and the rest for unknown reasons. The table for this sample lists 400,000 to 450,000 clones; roughly 85% of them were counted only once. The leading ten clones occupy roughly 1.4% of the sample. Source material: peripheral blood. Source of these receptors: a young woman with active or convalescent COVID-19.

J is TRBJ2-7 and V is TRBV5-1; D may be TRBD2 (5 bases). CDR3 length: 15 amino acids. CDR1 and CDR2 (germline): SGHRS, YFSETQ. V lost 0 bases, J lost 0 bases, and 10 bases lay in between. In nucleotides, the CDR3 is TGCGCCAGCAGCTTGGGGGGTACTAGCTCCTACGAGCAGTACTTC. Residues: CASSLGGTSSYEQYF.

V is TRBV4-1 and J is TRBJ1-4, with D perhaps TRBD1 (6 bases). Trimming took off 0 bases at V and 3 bases at J, with 8 bases between the two ends. Looked up from germline, CDR1 is MGHRA and CDR2 is YSYEKL. This CDR3 has 15 amino acids. CDR3 sequence: CASSQDNRANEKLFF. CDR3 bases: TGCGCCAGCAGCCAAGATAACAGGGCTAATGAAAAACTGTTTTTT.

The rearrangement uses TRBV9 and TRBJ2-3, with D maybe TRBD2 (7 bases). Germline-derived CDR1 and CDR2 are SGDLS and YYNGEE. The germline V and J ends were trimmed by 0 bases and 3 bases, with 20 bases remaining between them. The CDR3 is made up of 18 amino acids. The CDR3 sequence: CASSVAPAGGTSTDTQYF. The CDR3 nucleotides are TGTGCCAGCAGCGTAGCCCCGGCCGGGGGGACATCAACAGATACGCAGTATTTT. The variable domain in full, completed from reference TRBV9 and TRBJ2-3, reads DSGVTQTPKHLITATGQRVTLRCSPRSGDLSVYWYQQSLDQGLQFLIQYYNGEERAKGNILERFSAQQFPDLHSELNLSSLELGDSALYFCASSVAPAGGTSTDTQYFGPGTRLTVL.

This chain links TRBV7-9 with TRBJ1-2, with D possibly TRBD1 on 6 matching bases. V dropped 5 bases and J dropped 3 bases, with 13 bases sitting between them. CDR3 length: 14 residues. Germline loops: CDR1 SEHNR, CDR2 FQNEAQ (reference sequence). This CDR3 reads CASSATQGYYGYTF. For the CDR3, the DNA is TGTGCCAGCAGCGCCACCCAGGGGTACTATGGCTACACCTTC. Variable domain in full (rest from reference TRBV7-9 and TRBJ1-2): DTGVSQNPRHKITKRGQNVTFRCDPISEHNRLYWYRQTLGQGPEFLTYFQNEAQLEKSRLLSDRFSAERPKGSFSTLEIQRTEQGDSAMYLCASSATQGYYGYTFGSGTRLTVV.

The rearrangement joins TRBV6-5 to TRBJ2-3, with 10 bases matching TRBD2. Trimming took 7 bases from V and 3 from J; bases not matched to a gene: 7. The germline V gene has CDR1 MNHEY and CDR2 SVGAGI. This CDR3 is 15 amino acids long. This CDR3 is CASKEGSGRTDTQYF. CDR3 coding DNA: TGTGCCAGCAAGGAAGGTAGCGGGAGGACAGATACGCAGTATTTT.

This rearrangement joins TRBV11-2 to TRBJ2-3; D possibly corresponds to TRBD1 (5 bases). Germline CDR1 reads SGHAT; CDR2 reads FQNNGV. With 3 bases removed from V and 4 bases from J, the gap between germline ends came to 17 bases. The CDR3 is 16 amino acids. The DNA for the CDR3 is TGTGCCAGCAGCTTCGGCAGGGCACTTAATTCAGATACGCAGTATTTT. Its translation is CASSFGRALNSDTQYF.

The chain joins TRBV30 to TRBJ2-3, with 8 bases lining up with TRBD2. Germline-derived CDR1 and CDR2 are GTSNPN and SVGIG (reference sequence). V was pared by 1 base and J by 0 bases, with 3 bases of the junction left unmatched. CDR3 length: 15 amino acids. CDR3 sequence reads: CAWSALAASTDTQYF. CDR3 in DNA: TGTGCCTGGAGTGCACTAGCGGCTAGCACAGATACGCAGTATTTT.

The rearrangement links TRBV12-3 or TRBV12-4 to TRBJ2-4, with D unresolved. The CDR3 spans 11 residues. Trimming removed 5 bases from V and 4 bases from J, with 3 bases in between. CDR3 sequence reads: CASSPKNIQYF. CDR3 nucleotides: TGTGCCAGCAGTCCGAAAAACATTCAGTACTTC.

CDR3 nucleotides: TGTGCCAGCAGCCTTGGAGCGGGAATCTCCTACAATGAGCAGTTCTTC. This codes for CASSLGAGISYNEQFF. The J gene is TRBJ2-1, the V gene TRBV5-4, with 7 bases lining up with TRBD2. CDR1 is SGHNT and CDR2 is YYREEE in the germline V gene (reference sequence). The length of the CDR3 is 16 residues. The V and J ends lost 4 bases and 0 bases, in that order; junction bases with no gene match: 7. The variable domain in full, with the rest retrieved from reference TRBV5-4 and TRBJ2-1, is ETGVTQSPTHLIKTRGQQVTLRCSSQSGHNTVSWYQQALGQGPQFIFQYYREEENGRGNFPPRFSGLQFPNYSSELNVNALELDDSALYLCASSLGAGISYNEQFFGPGTRLTVL.

This chain joins TRBV7-9 and TRBJ2-5; 7 bases are a match to TRBD1. The CDR3 has 16 amino acids. With V trimmed by 4 bases and J by 3 bases, 11 bases remained unmatched. The germline CDR1 and CDR2 sequences are SEHNR and FQNEAQ (reference sequence). The DNA of the CDR3 is TGTGCCAGCAGCTCGGGTATGGGGCAGGGGGAAGAGACCCAGTACTTC. Translation: CASSSGMGQGEETQYF.

The chain employs TRBV29-1 and TRBJ2-1; D remains unclear. Germline CDR1 SQVTM, CDR2 ANQGSEA. Between the trimmed V and J ends, which lost 3 bases and 4 bases, there was a span of 4 bases. This CDR3 contains 11 residues. The CDR3 bases are TGCAGCGTTGACACTTACAATGAGCAGTTCTTC. This sequence encodes CSVDTYNEQFF.

The chain couples TRBV11-2 to TRBJ2-1; maybe TRBD1 (5 bases). The V gene lost 3 bases and the J gene lost 10 bases, with 10 bases spanning the gap. The CDR3 is 12 amino acids. CDR1 and CDR2 (germline): SGHAT, FQNNGV. The CDR3 here is CASSLTVTEQFF. CDR3 sequence (DNA): TGTGCCAGCAGCTTGACAGTTACGGAGCAGTTCTTC.

The chain joins TRBV6-5 to TRBJ1-2, with D unresolved. V lost 6 bases to trimming and J lost 4 bases, with 9 bases between them. This CDR3 has 12 amino acids. Germline CDR1 MNHEY, CDR2 SVGAGI. The chain's CDR3 is CASSPGPYGYTF. The CDR3 region has the DNA TGTGCCAGCAGCCCCGGTCCCTATGGCTACACCTTC.

The CDR3 DNA follows: TGCGCCAGCAGCCAACAAAGCAATCAGCCCCAGCATTTT. Translating gives CASSQQSNQPQHF. V gene TRBV4-1 combines with J gene TRBJ1-5; D not certain. This CDR3 has 13 residues. Trimming removed 2 bases from V and 1 base from J, with 3 bases in between. Germline CDR1 reads MGHRA; CDR2 reads YSYEKL.

In DNA, the CDR3 is TGTGCCAGCAGCTTAGCGGAGGGAGTCGGCGAGCAGTACTTC. Translation gives CASSLAEGVGEQYF. The V gene is TRBV7-9, the J gene TRBJ2-7; perhaps TRBD2 as D (6 bases). This CDR3 region has 14 residues. The ends were cut back, 0 bases at V and 6 bases at J, with 12 bases in the middle. In germline, CDR1 is SEHNR, CDR2 FQNEAQ (reference sequence).

The rearrangement links TRBV6-5 to TRBJ1-5; 8 bases align to TRBD1. V gave up 6 bases and J gave up 4 bases; unmatched junction bases: 8. CDR1 and CDR2 (germline): MNHEY, SVGAGI. There are 15 residues in the CDR3. The CDR3 DNA follows: TGTGCCAGCAGCCCCGAAACAGGGGGGAATCAGCCCCAGCATTTT. Translating it yields CASSPETGGNQPQHF.

The CDR3 bases are TGTGCCAGCAGCTTTGAGGGCACTGAAGCTTTCTTT. This encodes CASSFEGTEAFF. The chain carries TRBV13 and TRBJ1-1; D uncertain. CDR1 is PRHDT, CDR2 FYEKMQ, per germline (reference sequence). The V and J ends lost 3 bases and 4 bases respectively, with 6 bases between them. CDR3 length equals 12 residues.

The chain uses TRBV6-5 and TRBJ1-1, with 7 bases matching TRBD1. Germline CDR1 and CDR2: MNHEY and SVGAGI. CDR3 length: 15 amino acids. The J segment lost 5 bases and the V segment lost 2 bases, leaving 8 bases of the junction unmatched. This chain's CDR3 is CASSYQPGGSTEAFF. DNA of the CDR3: TGTGCCAGCAGTTACCAACCAGGGGGATCGACTGAAGCTTTCTTT.

This clone turned up a few times. This sequence joins TRBV10-1 and TRBJ2-7; possible D gene TRBD1, 5 bases. The CDR3 spans 15 residues. V lost 4 bases to trimming and J lost 0 bases, with 13 bases between them. Germline loops: CDR1 WNHNN, CDR2 SYGVQD (reference sequence). CDR3 sequence reads: CASSVATGNSYEQYF. The CDR3 bases are TGCGCCAGCAGTGTTGCTACAGGCAACTCCTACGAGCAGTACTTC.

Here the CDR3 reads CASSPRSGANVLTF. CDR3 sequence (DNA): TGTGCCAGCAGCCCCCGGAGCGGGGCCAACGTCCTGACTTTC. This chain links TRBV9 with TRBJ2-6; no definite D call. Germline V lookup: CDR1 SGDLS, CDR2 YYNGEE. This CDR3 comprises 14 residues. Trimming removed 4 bases from V and 4 bases from J, with 9 bases in between.

The CDR3 nucleotides read TGTGCCAGCAGCTTGAGACAGGGGAGCTATGGCTACACCTTC. This encodes CASSLRQGSYGYTF. This chain connects TRBV7-9 to TRBJ1-2; TRBD1 matches 8 bases. Per germline, CDR1 SEHNR and CDR2 FQNEAQ (reference sequence). The V and J ends lost 3 bases and 4 bases, in that order; junction bases with no gene match: 4. This CDR3 is built from 14 residues.

This clone was found a few times. The CDR3: CASSAGQQNSYEQYF. CDR3 sequence (DNA): TGTGCCAGCAGCGCCGGACAGCAGAATTCCTACGAGCAGTACTTC. The V gene is TRBV7-9, the J gene TRBJ2-7; tentatively, D is TRBD1 (6 bases). V lost 5 bases to trimming and J lost 1 base, with 15 bases between them. Germline loops: CDR1 SEHNR, CDR2 FQNEAQ (reference sequence). The CDR3 is 15 residues long.

The chain joins TRBV6-1 to TRBJ2-7; 9 bases match TRBD2. The CDR3 spans 17 residues. CDR1 and CDR2 (germline): MNHNS, SASEGT. The trim removed 2 bases at V and 4 bases at J, leaving 12 bases unmatched. DNA of the CDR3: TGTGCCAGCAGTGAAAGTCGGGGGGGGCTAGCGGGGTACGAGCAGTACTTC. Amino acids: CASSESRGGLAGYEQYF.

The rearrangement uses TRBV28 and TRBJ2-7; weak D call: TRBD1 (6 bases). The CDR3 covers 14 residues. The germline V and J ends were trimmed by 3 bases and 3 bases, with 12 bases remaining between them. Germline values: CDR1 MDHEN, CDR2 SYDVKM. In nucleotides, the CDR3 is TGTGCCAGCAGTTTTACAGGGTGGGACTACGAGCAGTACTTC. This codes for CASSFTGWDYEQYF. Full variable domain (remainder filled in from reference TRBV28 and TRBJ2-7): DVKVTQSSRYLVKRTGEKVFLECVQDMDHENMFWYRQDPGLGLRLIYFSYDVKMKEKGDIPEGYSVSREKKERFSLILESASTNQTSMYLCASSFTGWDYEQYFGPGTRLTVT.

This CDR3 reads CASRGGLGTDTQYF. The CDR3 DNA reads as TGTGCCAGCAGAGGCGGTCTCGGCACAGATACGCAGTATTTT. The chain joins TRBV7-9 to TRBJ2-3; D gene ambiguous. This CDR3 spans 14 amino acids. CDR1 and CDR2 (germline): SEHNR, FQNEAQ (reference sequence). Trimming removed 6 bases at V and 1 base at J, with 11 bases between. Looking up the rest from reference TRBV7-9 and TRBJ2-3 gives the full variable domain: DTGVSQNPRHKITKRGQNVTFRCDPISEHNRLYWYRQTLGQGPEFLTYFQNEAQLEKSRLLSDRFSAERPKGSFSTLEIQRTEQGDSAMYLCASRGGLGTDTQYFGPGTRLTVL.

This sequence joins TRBV28 and TRBJ2-7, with 11 nucleotides matching TRBD1. The CDR3 sequence is 16 residues long. Germline V gives CDR1 MDHEN, CDR2 SYDVKM. V dropped 1 base and J dropped 2; count of bases not matched to a gene: 4. In nucleotides, the CDR3 is TGTGCCAGCAGTTTATTATTGGGACAGGGGGCCTACGAGCAGTACTTC. Protein sequence: CASSLLLGQGAYEQYF.